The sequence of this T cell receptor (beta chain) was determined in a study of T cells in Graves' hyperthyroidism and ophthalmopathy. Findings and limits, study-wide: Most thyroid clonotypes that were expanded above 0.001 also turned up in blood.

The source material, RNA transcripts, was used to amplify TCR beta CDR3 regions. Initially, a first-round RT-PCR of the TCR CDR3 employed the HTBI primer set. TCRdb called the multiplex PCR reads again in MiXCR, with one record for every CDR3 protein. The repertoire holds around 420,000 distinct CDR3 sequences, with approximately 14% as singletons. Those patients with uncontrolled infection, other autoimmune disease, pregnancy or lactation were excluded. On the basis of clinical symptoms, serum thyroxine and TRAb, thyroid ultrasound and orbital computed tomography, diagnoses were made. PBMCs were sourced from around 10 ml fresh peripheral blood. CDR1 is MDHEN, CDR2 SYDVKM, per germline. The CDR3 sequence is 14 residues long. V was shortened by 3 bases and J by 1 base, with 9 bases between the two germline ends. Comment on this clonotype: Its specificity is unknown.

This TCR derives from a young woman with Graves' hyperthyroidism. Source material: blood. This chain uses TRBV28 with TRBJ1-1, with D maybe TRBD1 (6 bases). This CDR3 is CASSFEGENTEAFF. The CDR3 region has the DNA TGTGCCAGCAGTTTTGAGGGGGAGAACACTGAAGCTTTCTTT.